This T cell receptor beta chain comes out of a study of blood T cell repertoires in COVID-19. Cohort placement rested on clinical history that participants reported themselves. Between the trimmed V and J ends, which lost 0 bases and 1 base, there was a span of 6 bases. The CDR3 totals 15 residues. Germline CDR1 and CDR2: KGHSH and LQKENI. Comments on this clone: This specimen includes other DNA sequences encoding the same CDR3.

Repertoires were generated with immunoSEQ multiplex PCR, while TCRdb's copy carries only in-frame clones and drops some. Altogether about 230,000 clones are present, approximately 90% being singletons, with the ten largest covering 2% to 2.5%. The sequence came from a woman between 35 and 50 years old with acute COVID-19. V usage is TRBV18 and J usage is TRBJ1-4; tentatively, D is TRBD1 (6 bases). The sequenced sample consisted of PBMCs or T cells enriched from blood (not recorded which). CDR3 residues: CASSPPDRTNEKLFF. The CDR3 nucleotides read TGTGCCAGCTCACCACCGGACAGAACTAATGAAAAACTGTTTTTT.